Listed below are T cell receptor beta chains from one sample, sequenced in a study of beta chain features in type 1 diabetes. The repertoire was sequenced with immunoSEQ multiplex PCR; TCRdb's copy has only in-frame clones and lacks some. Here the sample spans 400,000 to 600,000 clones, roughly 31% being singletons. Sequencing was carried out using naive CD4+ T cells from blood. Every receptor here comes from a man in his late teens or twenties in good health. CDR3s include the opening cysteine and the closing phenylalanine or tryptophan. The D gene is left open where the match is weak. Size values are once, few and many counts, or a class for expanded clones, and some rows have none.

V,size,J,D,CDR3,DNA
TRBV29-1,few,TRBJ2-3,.,CSVESGVTDTQYF,TGCAGCGTTGAGTCCGGGGTCACAGATACGCAGTATTTT
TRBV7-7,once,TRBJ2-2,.,CASSSITGELFF,TGTGCCAGCAGCTCGATCACCGGGGAGCTGTTTTTT
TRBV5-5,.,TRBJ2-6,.,CASSLAHSSGANVLTF,TGTGCCAGCAGCTTGGCCCATTCCTCTGGGGCCAACGTCCTGACTTTC
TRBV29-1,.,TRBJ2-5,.,CSTAGGQETQYF,TGCAGCACCGCAGGGGGGCAAGAGACCCAGTACTTC
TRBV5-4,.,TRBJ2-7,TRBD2,CASSDRAGDRYEQYF,TGTGCCAGCAGCGATCGAGCGGGAGATAGATACGAGCAGTACTTC
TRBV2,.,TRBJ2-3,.,CASSENSFTDTQYF,TGTGCCAGCAGTGAAAACTCCTTCACAGATACGCAGTATTTT
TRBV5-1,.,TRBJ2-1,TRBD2,CASSFSGGNSYNEQFF,TGCGCCAGCAGCTTTAGCGGGGGAAACTCCTACAATGAGCAGTTCTTC
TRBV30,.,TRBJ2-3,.,CAWTTGGTDTQYF,TGTGCCTGGACTACGGGGGGCACAGATACGCAGTATTTT
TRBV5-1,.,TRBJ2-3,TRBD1,CASSLGQEDTQYF,TGCGCCAGCAGCCTGGGACAGGAAGATACGCAGTATTTT
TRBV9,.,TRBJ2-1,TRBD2,CASSRTSGPYNEQFF,TGTGCCAGCAGCCGGACTAGCGGGCCCTACAATGAGCAGTTCTTC
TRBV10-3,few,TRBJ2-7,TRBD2,CAISELAGTEQYF,TGTGCCATCAGTGAGCTAGCGGGTACCGAGCAGTACTTC
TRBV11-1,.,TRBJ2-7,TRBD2,CASSRSGLAYEQYF,TGTGCCAGCAGCCGTAGCGGACTAGCCTACGAGCAGTACTTC
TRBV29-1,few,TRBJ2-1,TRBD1,CSVSGQGQELLKFF,TGCAGCGTCTCCGGACAGGGCCAGGAGCTGCTCAAGTTCTTC
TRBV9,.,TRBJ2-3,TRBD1,CASSGYTGGFSTDTQYF,TGTGCCAGCAGCGGCTATACAGGGGGATTTAGCACAGATACGCAGTATTTT
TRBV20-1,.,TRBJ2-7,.,CSARSYEQYF,TGCAGTGCCCGAAGTTACGAGCAGTACTTC
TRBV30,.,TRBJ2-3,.,CAWSHRAGDTQYF,TGTGCCTGGAGTCATCGGGCAGGAGATACGCAGTATTTT
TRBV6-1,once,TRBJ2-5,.,CASSELRRAPEAQYF,TGTGCCAGCAGTGAATTGCGTCGGGCCCCGGAGGCCCAGTACTTC
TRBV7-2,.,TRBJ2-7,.,CASSPIRTYEQYF,TGTGCCAGCAGCCCGATCCGGACTTACGAGCAGTACTTC
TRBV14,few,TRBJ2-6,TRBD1,CASSRQGASGANVLTF,TGTGCCAGCAGCCGGCAGGGGGCTTCTGGGGCCAACGTCCTGACTTTC
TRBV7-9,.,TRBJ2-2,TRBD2,CASTPSGRVTGELFF,TGTGCCAGCACCCCTAGCGGGAGGGTCACCGGGGAGCTGTTTTTT
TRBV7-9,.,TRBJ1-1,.,CASSFQFGVTEAFF,TGTGCCAGCAGCTTTCAGTTCGGAGTAACTGAAGCTTTCTTT
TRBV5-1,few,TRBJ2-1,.,CASSSATSPYNEQFF,TGCGCCAGCAGCTCCGCGACATCGCCCTACAATGAGCAGTTCTTC
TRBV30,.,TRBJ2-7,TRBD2,CAWNRLAESYEQYF,TGTGCCTGGAACCGACTAGCGGAGTCCTACGAGCAGTACTTC
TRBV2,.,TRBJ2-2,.,CASSRTVYTGELFF,TGTGCCAGCAGTAGGACAGTATACACCGGGGAGCTGTTTTTT
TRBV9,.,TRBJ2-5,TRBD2,CASSAGVAGQETQYF,TGTGCCAGCAGCGCGGGGGTAGCGGGGCAAGAGACCCAGTACTTC
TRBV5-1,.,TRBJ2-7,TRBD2,CASSLLPAGASYEQYF,TGCGCCAGCAGCTTGTTACCAGCGGGAGCTTCCTACGAGCAGTACTTC
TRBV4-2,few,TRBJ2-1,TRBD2,CASSRASGSSYNEQFF,TGTGCCAGCAGCCGGGCTAGCGGGTCTTCCTACAATGAGCAGTTCTTC
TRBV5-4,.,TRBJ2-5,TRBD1,CASTTTGGLQETQYF,TGTGCCAGCACCACTACAGGGGGTTTACAAGAGACCCAGTACTTC
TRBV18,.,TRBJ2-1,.,CASSPLGINPYNEQFF,TGTGCCAGCTCACCTTTGGGAATTAATCCCTACAATGAGCAGTTCTTC
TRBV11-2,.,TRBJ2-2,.,CASSQKWGTGELFF,TGTGCCAGCAGCCAAAAGTGGGGCACCGGGGAGCTGTTTTTT
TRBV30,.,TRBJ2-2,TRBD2,CAWRLAGERTGELFF,TGTGCCTGGCGACTAGCGGGAGAACGCACCGGGGAGCTGTTTTTT
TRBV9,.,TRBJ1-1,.,CASTSLIAGRTEAFF,TGTGCCAGCACCTCCTTGATCGCAGGGCGCACTGAAGCTTTCTTT
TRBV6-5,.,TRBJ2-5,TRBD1,CASSRTGVETQYF,TGTGCCAGCAGTCGGACAGGGGTGGAGACCCAGTACTTC
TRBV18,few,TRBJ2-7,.,CASSPDQAYEQYF,TGTGCCAGCTCACCCGACCAGGCCTACGAGCAGTACTTC
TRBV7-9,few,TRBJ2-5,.,CASSSRGGETQYF,TGTGCCAGCAGCTCTCGGGGCGGGGAGACCCAGTACTTC
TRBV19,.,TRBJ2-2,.,CASSTGITGELFF,TGTGCCAGTAGTACCGGGATTACCGGGGAGCTGTTTTTT
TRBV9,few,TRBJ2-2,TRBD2,CASSVAPRPGGPGTGELFF,TGTGCCAGCAGCGTAGCTCCACGTCCGGGAGGGCCGGGCACCGGGGAGCTGTTTTTT
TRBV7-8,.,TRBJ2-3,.,CASSLVITSTDTQYF,TGTGCCAGCAGCTTAGTAATTACTAGCACAGATACGCAGTATTTT
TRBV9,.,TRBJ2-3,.,CASSVADENTQYF,TGTGCCAGCAGCGTAGCTGACGAAAATACGCAGTATTTT
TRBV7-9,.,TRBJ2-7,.,CASSLRAYEQYF,TGTGCCAGCAGTCTTAGGGCCTACGAGCAGTACTTC
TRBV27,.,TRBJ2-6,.,CASSPLSIQSSGANVLTF,TGTGCCAGCAGCCCCTTATCGATACAAAGCTCTGGGGCCAACGTCCTGACTTTC
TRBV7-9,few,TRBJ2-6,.,CASSFPPGSGANVLTF,TGTGCCAGCAGCTTTCCCCCGGGATCTGGGGCCAACGTCCTGACTTTC